The rows below give T cell receptor beta chains drawn from one sample of a study of blood T cell repertoires in COVID-19. Sequencing used immunoSEQ multiplex PCR; TCRdb keeps in-frame clones, though not all of them. This table has roughly 160,000 clones, over 75% appearing once. Sequenced material: PBMCs or T cells enriched from blood (not recorded which). These receptors were taken from a woman aged 45-60 years who had recovered from COVID-19. CDR3s include the opening cysteine and the closing phenylalanine or tryptophan. The D gene is left open where the match is weak. Clone sizes are given selectively: once, few, many, or a class where the clone is expanded.

j_call v_call clone_size d_call cdr3_aa cdr3_nt
TRBJ2-2 TRBV5-1 NA TRBD2 CASSSQAGGAGELFF TGCGCCAGCAGCTCACAAGCGGGAGGGGCCGGGGAGCTGTTTTTT
TRBJ2-2 TRBV13 few NA CASSLGSGSRTGELFF TGTGCCAGCAGCTTAGGATCTGGGAGTAGGACCGGGGAGCTGTTTTTT
TRBJ2-2 TRBV11-3 NA TRBD2 CASSLNPGLAANTGELFF TGTGCCAGCAGCTTAAATCCCGGACTAGCAGCGAACACCGGGGAGCTGTTTTTT
TRBJ2-2 TRBV27 NA NA CASTSANTGELFF TGTGCCAGCACTAGCGCGAACACCGGGGAGCTGTTTTTT
TRBJ2-7 TRBV6-5 NA NA CASSSPGERNEQYF TGTGCCAGCAGTTCTCCGGGAGAACGTAACGAGCAGTACTTC
TRBJ1-1 TRBV4-2 NA NA CASSQGDRPIEAFF TGTGCCAGCAGCCAAGGCGACAGGCCGATTGAAGCTTTCTTT
TRBJ2-7 TRBV6-5 NA NA CASTRDPGVWEQYF TGTGCCAGCACCAGGGACCCAGGGGTGTGGGAGCAGTACTTC
TRBJ1-5 TRBV7-2 once NA CASSPTAVRNQPQHF TGTGCCAGCAGCCCCACGGCGGTTCGCAATCAGCCCCAGCATTTT
TRBJ1-2 TRBV19 NA NA CASSLGASLYGYTF TGTGCCAGTAGTCTGGGGGCGAGTCTCTATGGCTACACCTTC
TRBJ1-2 TRBV24-1 NA TRBD1 CATSDPGQGAYGYTF TGTGCCACCAGTGATCCGGGACAGGGGGCCTATGGCTACACCTTC
TRBJ2-1 TRBV19 NA TRBD1 CASSIDTGTGGSPIFF TGTGCCAGTAGTATAGATACCGGGACAGGGGGCTCCCCTATCTTCTTC
TRBJ1-1 TRBV5-1 NA NA CASSWTQNTEAFF TGCGCCAGCAGCTGGACACAGAACACTGAAGCTTTCTTT
TRBJ1-5 TRBV19 NA NA CASTPRGSGNQPQHF TGTGCCAGTACCCCGAGGGGGTCTGGGAATCAGCCCCAGCATTTT
TRBJ2-1 TRBV5-4 once TRBD2 CASSKGLASSYNEQFF TGTGCCAGCAGCAAGGGACTAGCGAGCTCCTACAATGAGCAGTTCTTC
TRBJ2-7 TRBV7-8 few NA CASTIVGPGEQYF TGTGCCAGCACCATCGTAGGTCCGGGCGAGCAGTACTTC
TRBJ1-2 TRBV24-1 once NA CATSEGNYGYTF TGTGCCACCAGTGAGGGCAACTATGGCTACACCTTC
TRBJ2-2 TRBV25-1 once TRBD1 CASSATDRGPNTGELFF TGTGCCAGCAGTGCGACGGACAGGGGGCCCAACACCGGGGAGCTGTTTTTT
TRBJ2-1 TRBV7-2 NA NA CASSSTSGPYNEQFF TGTGCCAGCAGCTCGACTAGTGGGCCCTACAATGAGCAGTTCTTC
TRBJ1-2 TRBV12-3/TRBV12-4 NA NA CASSLTGDGYTF TGTGCCAGCAGTTTAACGGGGGATGGCTACACCTTC
TRBJ2-7 TRBV2 NA TRBD1 CASGRQGYYEQYF TGTGCCAGCGGCAGACAGGGGTACTACGAGCAGTACTTC